The sequence of this TCR beta chain was determined in a study of identical twins (dated by TCRdb to about 2016). At the level of the whole study: To test whether fetal clonotypes persist, this study deep-sequenced TCR alpha and beta repertoires from monozygotic twins, from unrelated adults of various ages, and from cord blood. To rule out contamination, replicate twin experiments were performed at different times with different library preparation protocols. Broader findings and caveats from the paper: Conclusions relied on cross-sectional statistical analysis, since the same donors could not be followed over many years. Invariant T cells such as MAIT and iNKT could partly confound zero-insertion analyses, although diverse VJ usage argued against such confounding for most clonotypes. In monozygotic twins, out-of-frame TCR alpha sharing was systematically underestimated by recombination models, although the models agreed with sharing between unrelated individuals. In beta out-of-frame sequences, excess twin sharing was weaker, because having fewer shared sequences lowered the signal-to-noise ratio. Fewer insertions were carried by abundant cord blood beta clonotypes; a weaker similar trend was observed in young adult naive repertoires, while no such trend was observed in memory repertoires. Compared with coincidental sharing between unrelated individuals, out-of-frame TCR alpha sequences shared between twins showed an excess of sequences with low generation probability.

The library came from 5' RACE. Sequencing took place on an Illumina HiSeq 2000. Template switching introduced a universal primer binding site; the final cDNA contained a unique molecular identifier, enabling accurate counting of TCR cDNA molecules. First-strand cDNA for TCR alpha and beta chains was synthesized from specific primers in the conserved constant-segment region. To control for contamination, each cDNA library was double barcoded with a SMART-Mk sample barcode plus Illumina barcodes. Two successive PCR steps introduced TruSeq adapter sequences along with Illumina sample barcodes. The Illumina HiSeq platform was used with custom primers to sequence TCR alpha and beta cDNA libraries. In the original analysis: MiGEC was used to process raw reads and extract unique molecular identifiers, and MiXCR was used to find CDR3 positions. Recombination models were inferred per individual with the repgenHMM and IGoR tools using an EM algorithm. Shared clonotype analysis was performed with the tcR package in R, normalizing sharing by the product of cloneset sizes. Out-of-frame nonproductive sequences were analyzed to study raw recombination free of thymic and clonal selection effects. TCRdb applied fastp at Q25 and MiXCR to the public reads, then kept only in-frame beta chains. CDR3 protein duplicates are merged, each entry listing the most common genes and DNA. The V and J calls shown here were made by TCRdb, not taken from the authors' results. The sample includes some 330,000 distinct CDR3 sequences, with around 9.7% observed a single time. Over 7% of the sample is taken by the ten largest.

As to this clonotype: There is no known antigen for this receptor. No base qualities exist here, and no much larger clone lies one base off it.

Only healthy Caucasian donors were included. The study also sequenced three unrelated non-twin adults: a male aged 18 to 30, a male aged 50 to 60 and a female aged 50 to 60. Using Miltenyi CD45RO+ enrichment and human naive T-cell isolation kits, memory (CD45RO+) and naive T cells were isolated from PBMC. The CDR3 measures 14 amino acids from cysteine to phenylalanine. Left in the record is the CDR3 DNA by itself, 42 bases read in frame from the first base. Sequencing was performed on naive T cells sorted from blood. The cell subset or site tag for this specimen amounts to: cells isolated with a human naive T-cell isolation kit. The receptor was isolated from a woman aged 50 to 60 in good health. The chain is encoded by TRBV21-1 joined to TRBJ2-3; the DNA was not used to check the table's D call, TRBD2. TRBV21-1 is a pseudogene locus. In nucleotide form, the sequence is TGTGCCAGCAGCAACCCATGGGAGAAAGATACGCAGTATTTT. Its protein is CASSNPWEKDTQYF.